The clone carrying this TCR beta chain was picked up many times. These data originate in a study of T cells in Graves' hyperthyroidism and ophthalmopathy. CDR1 and CDR2 (germline): SQVTM, ANQGSEA. This CDR3 region has 14 residues. The J segment lost 0 bases and the V segment lost 3 bases, leaving 4 bases of the junction unmatched. RNA transcripts provided the source from which TCR beta CDR3 regions were amplified. During a first-round RT-PCR of the TCR CDR3, the HTBI primer set was used. MiXCR was run by TCRdb on the multiplex PCR reads, yielding one entry per CDR3 protein. The profile shows around 660,000 distinct CDR3 sequences, roughly 45% of them singletons.

This sequence originates from an adult man with Graves' disease, either hyperthyroidism or ophthalmopathy (not recorded which). The material sequenced was peripheral blood or thyroid tissue (not recorded which). The genes are TRBV29-1 and TRBJ1-1, with 7 bases matching TRBD1. As DNA, the CDR3 is TGCAGCGTTGACGAGACAGGGATGAACACTGAAGCTTTCTTT. Amino acid sequence: CSVDETGMNTEAFF. The full variable domain, completed using reference TRBV29-1 and TRBJ1-1, is SAVISQKPSRDICQRGTSLTIQCQVDSQVTMMFWYRQQPGQSLTLIATANQGSEATYESGFVIDKFPISRPNLTFSTLTVSNMSPEDSSIYLCSVDETGMNTEAFFGQGTRLTVV.